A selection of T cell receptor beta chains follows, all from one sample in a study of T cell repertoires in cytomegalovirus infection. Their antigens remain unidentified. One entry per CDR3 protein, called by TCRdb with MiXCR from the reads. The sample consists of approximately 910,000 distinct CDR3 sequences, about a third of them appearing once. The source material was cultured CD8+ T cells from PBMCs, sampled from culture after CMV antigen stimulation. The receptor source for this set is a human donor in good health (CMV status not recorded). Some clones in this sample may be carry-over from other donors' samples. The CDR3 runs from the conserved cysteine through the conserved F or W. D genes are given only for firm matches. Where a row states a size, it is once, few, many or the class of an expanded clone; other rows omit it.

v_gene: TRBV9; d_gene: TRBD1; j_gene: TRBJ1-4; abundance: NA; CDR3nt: TGTGCCAGCAGCGAGGGACAGGGCCTTGCAACTAATGAAAAACTGTTTTTT; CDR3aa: CASSEGQGLATNEKLFF
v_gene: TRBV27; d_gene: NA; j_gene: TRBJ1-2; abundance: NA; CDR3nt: TGTGCCAGCAGTTTTGGTCCGGGACGGAGCTACACCTTC; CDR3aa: CASSFGPGRSYTF
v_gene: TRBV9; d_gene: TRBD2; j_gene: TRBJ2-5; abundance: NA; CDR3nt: TGTGCCAACAGCGTAGCTCACAGCGGGGGGACAAAGACCCAGTACTTC; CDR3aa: CANSVAHSGGTKTQYF
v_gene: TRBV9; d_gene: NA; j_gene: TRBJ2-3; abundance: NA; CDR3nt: TGTGCCAGCAGCATTTCCAGATCCCTCACAGATACGCAGTATTTT; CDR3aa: CASSISRSLTDTQYF
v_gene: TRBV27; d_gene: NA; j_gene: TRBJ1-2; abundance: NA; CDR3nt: TGTGCCAGCAGTAACGGGGCCTTAGGTGGCTACACCTTC; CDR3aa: CASSNGALGGYTF
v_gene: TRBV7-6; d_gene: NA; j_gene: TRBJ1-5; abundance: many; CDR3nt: TGTGCCAGCAGCTTAGCTCGTGATCAGCCCCAGCATTTT; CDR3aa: CASSLARDQPQHF
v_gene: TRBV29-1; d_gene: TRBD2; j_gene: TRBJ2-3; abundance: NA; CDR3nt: TGCAGCGTTGAAGATTTTCAGCGGGGGGGCCCAGATACGCAGTATTTT; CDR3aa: CSVEDFQRGGPDTQYF
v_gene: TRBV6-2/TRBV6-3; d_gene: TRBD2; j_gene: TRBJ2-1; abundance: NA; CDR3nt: TGTGCCAGCAGTGACCTAGCGGGGGTATACAATGAGCAGTTCTTC; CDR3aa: CASSDLAGVYNEQFF
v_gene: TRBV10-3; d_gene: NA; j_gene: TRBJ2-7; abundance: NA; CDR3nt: TGTGTCAGTAAGGGTAACGAGCAGTACTTC; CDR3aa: CVSKGNEQYF
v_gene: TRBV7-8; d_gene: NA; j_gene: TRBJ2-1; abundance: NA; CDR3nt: TGTGCCAGCAGCGTTCGGGCTGAGCAGTTCTTC; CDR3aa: CASSVRAEQFF
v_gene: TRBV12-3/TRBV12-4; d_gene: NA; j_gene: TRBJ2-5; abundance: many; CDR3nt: TGTGCCAGTCGGGAACTGAGGACCCTGGGGCAAGAGACCCAGTACTTC; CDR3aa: CASRELRTLGQETQYF
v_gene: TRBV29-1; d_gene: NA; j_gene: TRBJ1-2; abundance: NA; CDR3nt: TGCAGCGTTGCGGGGGCGGAAGGCTATGGCTACACCTTC; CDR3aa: CSVAGAEGYGYTF
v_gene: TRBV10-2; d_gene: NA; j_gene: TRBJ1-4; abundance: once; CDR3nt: TGCGCCAGCAGTGAGATCGGGGCGACTAATGAAAAACTGTTTTTT; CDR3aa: CASSEIGATNEKLFF
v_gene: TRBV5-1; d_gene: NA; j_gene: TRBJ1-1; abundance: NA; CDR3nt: TGCGCCAGCAGCTTCGAAGTTTTCGGCAACACTGAAGCTTTCTTT; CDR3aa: CASSFEVFGNTEAFF
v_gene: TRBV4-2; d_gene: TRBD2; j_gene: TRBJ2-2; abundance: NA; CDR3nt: TGTGCCAGCAGCCGAACGACTAGCGGGGGAACCGGGGAGCTGTTTTTT; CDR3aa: CASSRTTSGGTGELFF
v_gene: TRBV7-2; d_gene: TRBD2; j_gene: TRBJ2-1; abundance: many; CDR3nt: TGTGCCAGCAGCCTTACCGGGGGGTCTTCCTACAATGAGCAGTTCTTC; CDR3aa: CASSLTGGSSYNEQFF
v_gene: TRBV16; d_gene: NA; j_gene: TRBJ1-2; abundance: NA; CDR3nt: TGTGCCAGCAGCCCGCGTTCGGGTGGCTACACCTTC; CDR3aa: CASSPRSGGYTF
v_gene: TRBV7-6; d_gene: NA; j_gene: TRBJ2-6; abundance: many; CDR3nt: TGTGCCAGCAGCTTATTCAACTCTGGGGCCAACGTCCTGACTTTC; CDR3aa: CASSLFNSGANVLTF
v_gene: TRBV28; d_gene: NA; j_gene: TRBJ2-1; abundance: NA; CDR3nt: TGTGCCAGCACCTCAATAGAGAGGGAGCAGTTCTTC; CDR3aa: CASTSIEREQFF
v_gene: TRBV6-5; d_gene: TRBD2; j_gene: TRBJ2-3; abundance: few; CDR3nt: TGTGCCAGCAGTTACTCGGGGGGGTGGCACACAGATACGCAGTATTTT; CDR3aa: CASSYSGGWHTDTQYF
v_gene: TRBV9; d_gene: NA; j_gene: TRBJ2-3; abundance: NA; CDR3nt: TGTGCCAGCAGCGTCGGTAACTCACTCACAGATACGCAGTATTTT; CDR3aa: CASSVGNSLTDTQYF
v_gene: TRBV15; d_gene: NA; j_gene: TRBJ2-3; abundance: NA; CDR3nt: TGTGCCACCAGCAGATTTGGGGAGGACCACACAGATACGCAGTATTTT; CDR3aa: CATSRFGEDHTDTQYF
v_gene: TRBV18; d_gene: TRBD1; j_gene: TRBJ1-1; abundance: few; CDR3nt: TGTGCCAGCTCAAACCGGGACAGGGGGGAAACTGAAGCTTTCTTT; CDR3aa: CASSNRDRGETEAFF
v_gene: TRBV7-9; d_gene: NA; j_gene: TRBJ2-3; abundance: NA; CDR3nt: TGTGCCAGCAGCTTATTGGGGTTAGGTCCTAACACAGATACGCAGTATTTT; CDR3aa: CASSLLGLGPNTDTQYF
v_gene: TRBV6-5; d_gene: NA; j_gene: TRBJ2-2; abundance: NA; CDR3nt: TGTGCCAGCAGCCCTACGACAGTAAACACCGGGGAGCTGTTTTTT; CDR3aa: CASSPTTVNTGELFF
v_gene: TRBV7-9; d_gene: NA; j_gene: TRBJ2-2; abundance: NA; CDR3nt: TGTGTCAGCAGCGACGATGCTAGCCCCGCGAACACCGGGGAGCTGTTTTTT; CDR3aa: CVSSDDASPANTGELFF
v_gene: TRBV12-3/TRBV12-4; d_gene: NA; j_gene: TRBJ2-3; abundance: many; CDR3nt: TGTGCCAGCAGTATGAGCAGCACAGATACGCAGTATTTT; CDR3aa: CASSMSSTDTQYF
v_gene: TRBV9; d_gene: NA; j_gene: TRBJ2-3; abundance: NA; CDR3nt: TGTGCCAGCAGCGCCCCGGGTCCAGATACGCAGTATTTT; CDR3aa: CASSAPGPDTQYF
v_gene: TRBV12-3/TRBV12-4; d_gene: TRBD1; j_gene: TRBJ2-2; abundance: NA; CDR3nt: TGTGCCAGCCCAGGGGGCCCATCAACCGGGGAGCTGTTTTTT; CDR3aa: CASPGGPSTGELFF
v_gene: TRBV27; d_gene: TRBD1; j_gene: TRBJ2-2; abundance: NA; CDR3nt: TGTGCCAGCAGTCTGGGACAGGGCGTTTCCACCGGGGAGCTGTTTTTT; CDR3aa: CASSLGQGVSTGELFF
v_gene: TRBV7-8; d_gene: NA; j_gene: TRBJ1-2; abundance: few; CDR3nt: TGTGCCAGCAGCTCGCCCGGACGGACCCTCAGGGAGAGTGGCTACACCTTC; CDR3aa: CASSSPGRTLRESGYTF
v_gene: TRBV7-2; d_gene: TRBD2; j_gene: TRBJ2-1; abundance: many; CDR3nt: TGTGCCAGCAGCCTCGCGGGACTAGCGGGGGGGCGCAATGAGCAGTTCTTC; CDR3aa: CASSLAGLAGGRNEQFF
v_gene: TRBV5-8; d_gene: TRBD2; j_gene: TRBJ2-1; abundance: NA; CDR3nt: TGTGCCAGCACTATAGCGGGGGGGTACAATGAGCAGTTCTTC; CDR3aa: CASTIAGGYNEQFF
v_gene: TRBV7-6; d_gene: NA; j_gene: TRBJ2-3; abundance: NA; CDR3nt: TGTGCCACCTCCCCCCCAGTTAGGGGCACAGATACGCAGTATTTT; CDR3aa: CATSPPVRGTDTQYF
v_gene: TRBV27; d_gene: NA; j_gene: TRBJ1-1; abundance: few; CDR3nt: TGTGCCAGCAGTTTATGGGCAGGAACCATCACTGAAGCTTTCTTT; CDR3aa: CASSLWAGTITEAFF
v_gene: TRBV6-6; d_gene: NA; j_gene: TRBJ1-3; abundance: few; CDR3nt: TGTGCCAGCAGATTCCTTCAGGGGACCGAGGGCTCTGGAAACACCATATATTTT; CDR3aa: CASRFLQGTEGSGNTIYF
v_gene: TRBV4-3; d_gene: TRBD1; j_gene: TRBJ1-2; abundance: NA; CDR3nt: TGCGCCAGCAGCCAAGAAGACAGGGCCGGGAGCTACACCTTC; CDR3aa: CASSQEDRAGSYTF
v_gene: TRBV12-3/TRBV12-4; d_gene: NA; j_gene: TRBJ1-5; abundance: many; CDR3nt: TGTGCCAGCAGTTTAGGAGAACAGCCCCAGCATTTT; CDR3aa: CASSLGEQPQHF
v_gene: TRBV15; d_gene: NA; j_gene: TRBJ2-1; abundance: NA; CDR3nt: TGTACCACCAGCAGAGATAATCGCGTGGTTCGGGGTCTGAAGCAGTTCTTC; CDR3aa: CTTSRDNRVVRGLKQFF
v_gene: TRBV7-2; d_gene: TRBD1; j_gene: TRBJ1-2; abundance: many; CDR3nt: TGTGCCAGCAGTCCAGGGGGGGATGGCTACACCTTC; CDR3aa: CASSPGGDGYTF
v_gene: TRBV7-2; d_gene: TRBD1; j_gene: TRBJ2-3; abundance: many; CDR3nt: TGTGCCAGCAGCGCCCGATACAGGGGGCTCGGCACAGATACGCAGTATTTT; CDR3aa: CASSARYRGLGTDTQYF
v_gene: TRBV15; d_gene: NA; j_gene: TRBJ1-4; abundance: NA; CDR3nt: TGTGCCACCAGCAGATCGGCGGGGGCGACTAATGAAAAACTGTTTTTT; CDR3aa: CATSRSAGATNEKLFF
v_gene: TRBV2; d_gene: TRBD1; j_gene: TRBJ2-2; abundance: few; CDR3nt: TGTGCCAGCAGTGAAAGAGGGGGCGAGGTGGCCGGGGAGCTGTTTTTT; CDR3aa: CASSERGGEVAGELFF
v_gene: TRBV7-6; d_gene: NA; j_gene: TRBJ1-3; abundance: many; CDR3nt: TGTGCCAGCAGCTTAGACGGGGCATTGGGAAACACCATATATTTT; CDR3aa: CASSLDGALGNTIYF
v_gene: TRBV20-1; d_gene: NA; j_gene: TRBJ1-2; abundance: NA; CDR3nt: TGCAGTGCTAGTCGGGGCAGAACTAACTATGGCTACACCTTC; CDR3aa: CSASRGRTNYGYTF
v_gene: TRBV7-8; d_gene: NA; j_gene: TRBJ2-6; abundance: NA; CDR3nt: TGTGCCAGCAGCTCTAGACAAGGGAACGTCCTGACTTTC; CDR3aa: CASSSRQGNVLTF
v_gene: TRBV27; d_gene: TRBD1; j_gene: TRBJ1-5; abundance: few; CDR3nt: TGTGCCAGCAAGCCCGGACAGGGGTCTCAGCCCCAGCATTTT; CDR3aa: CASKPGQGSQPQHF
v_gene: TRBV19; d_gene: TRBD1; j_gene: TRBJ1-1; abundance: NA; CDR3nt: TGTGCCAGTAGTATATTGGGGACAGGGGTTCGCACTGAAGCTTTCTTT; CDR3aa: CASSILGTGVRTEAFF
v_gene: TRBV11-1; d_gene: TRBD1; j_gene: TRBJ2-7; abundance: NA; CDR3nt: TGTGCCAGCAGCGCCGGGACAGAACCCTACTACGAGCAGTACTTC; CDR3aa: CASSAGTEPYYEQYF
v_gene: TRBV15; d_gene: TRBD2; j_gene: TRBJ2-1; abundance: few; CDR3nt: TGTGCCACCAGCAGCTTGCGGGGGGAAACCTACAATGAGCAGTTCTTC; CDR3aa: CATSSLRGETYNEQFF
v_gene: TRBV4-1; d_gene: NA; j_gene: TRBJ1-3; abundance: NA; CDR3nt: TGCGCCAGCAGCCAAGGAGGGTCTGGAGACACCATATATTTT; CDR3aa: CASSQGGSGDTIYF
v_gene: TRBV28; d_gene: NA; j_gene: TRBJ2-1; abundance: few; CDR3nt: TGTGCCAGCTATCCTTCCTTCCCCTCCTACAATGAGCAGTTCTTC; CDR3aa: CASYPSFPSYNEQFF
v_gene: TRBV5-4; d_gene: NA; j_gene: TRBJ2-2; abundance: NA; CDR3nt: TGTGCCAGCAGCCGACTCTTTTTCGGGGACACCGGGGAGCTGTTTTTT; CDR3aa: CASSRLFFGDTGELFF
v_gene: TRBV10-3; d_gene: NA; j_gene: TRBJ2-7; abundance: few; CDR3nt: TGTGCCATCAGTGAACCGTACAGGGCCGAGCAGTACTTC; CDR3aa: CAISEPYRAEQYF
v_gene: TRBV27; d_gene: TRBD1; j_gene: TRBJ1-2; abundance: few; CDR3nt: TGTGCCAGCAGCCGCGACAGGGGAGAGTCCTATGGCTACACCTTC; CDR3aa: CASSRDRGESYGYTF